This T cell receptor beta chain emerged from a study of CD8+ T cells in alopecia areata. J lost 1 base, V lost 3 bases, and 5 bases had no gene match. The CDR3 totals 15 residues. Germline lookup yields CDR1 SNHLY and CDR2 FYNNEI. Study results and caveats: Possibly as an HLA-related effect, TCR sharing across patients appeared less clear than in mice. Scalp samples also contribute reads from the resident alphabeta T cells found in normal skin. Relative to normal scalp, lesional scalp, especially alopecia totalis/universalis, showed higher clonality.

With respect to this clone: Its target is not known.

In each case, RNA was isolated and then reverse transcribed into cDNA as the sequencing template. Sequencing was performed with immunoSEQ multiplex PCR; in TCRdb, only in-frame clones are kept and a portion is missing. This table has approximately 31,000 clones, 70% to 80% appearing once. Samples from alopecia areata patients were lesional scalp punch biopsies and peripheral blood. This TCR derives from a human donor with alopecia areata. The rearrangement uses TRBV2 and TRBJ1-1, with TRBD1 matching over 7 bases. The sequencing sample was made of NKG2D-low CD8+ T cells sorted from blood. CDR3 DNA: TGTGCCAGCAGTGATGTGCAGGGGGAGAACACTGAAGCTTTCTTT. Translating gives CASSDVQGENTEAFF.